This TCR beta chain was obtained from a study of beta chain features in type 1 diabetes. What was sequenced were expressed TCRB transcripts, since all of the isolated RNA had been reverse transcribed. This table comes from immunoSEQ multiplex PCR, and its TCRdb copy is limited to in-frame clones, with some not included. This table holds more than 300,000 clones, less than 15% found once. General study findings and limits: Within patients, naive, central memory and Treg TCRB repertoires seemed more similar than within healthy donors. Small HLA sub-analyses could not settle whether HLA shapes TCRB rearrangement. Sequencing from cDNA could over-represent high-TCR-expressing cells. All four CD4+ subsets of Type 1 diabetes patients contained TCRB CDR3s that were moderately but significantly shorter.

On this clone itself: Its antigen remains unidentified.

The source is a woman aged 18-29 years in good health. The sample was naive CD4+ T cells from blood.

The CDR3 sequence is CASSLGTGGDETQYF. Written as DNA, the CDR3 is TGCGCCAGCAGCTTGGGGACAGGGGGCGACGAGACCCAGTACTTC. V usage is TRBV5-1 and J usage is TRBJ2-5, with 11 bases that match TRBD1. This CDR3 has 15 residues. Germline loops: CDR1 SGHRS, CDR2 YFSETQ. Trimming at V came to 0 bases and at J to 5 bases, leaving 3 bases not matched to a gene.